This is a list of T cell receptor beta chains from one sample in a study of blood T cells in healthy people across ages. A single record per CDR3 protein comes from TCRdb applying MiXCR to the 5' RACE reads. The table has some 800,000 distinct CDR3 sequences, roughly 25% seen once. These same data were also listed under a study on T cells of mothers and their children.

Sequencing was done on a sample of blood. All receptors derive from a boy aged 5-17 years in good health. CDR3s include the opening cysteine and the closing phenylalanine or tryptophan. A D gene is named only where the DNA matches it firmly. Rows give clone size only sometimes, using once, few, many, or a class for an expanded clone.

NA	TRBJ2-7	TRBV7-2	14	few	CASSSDPLVYEQYF	TGTGCCAGCAGCTCGGACCCTTTAGTCTACGAGCAGTACTTC
TRBD1	TRBJ1-4	TRBV7-2	15	NA	CASSPEGTGLRKPFF	TGTGCCAGCAGCCCGGAGGGGACAGGGTTGAGAAAACCGTTTTTT
NA	TRBJ2-7	TRBV6-6	16	NA	CASSYSPNTGIDEQYF	TGTGCCAGCAGTTACTCTCCTAATACAGGGATCGACGAGCAGTACTTC
NA	TRBJ1-6	TRBV20-1	15	few	CSASHQDSAGSPLHF	TGCAGTGCTAGCCATCAGGACAGTGCGGGCTCACCCCTCCACTTT
NA	TRBJ2-3	TRBV2	15	NA	CASSEPKMGTDTQYF	TGTGCCAGCAGTGAACCCAAAATGGGCACAGATACGCAGTATTTT
TRBD2	TRBJ2-3	TRBV2	17	few	CASSEALLAGSPDTQYF	TGTGCCAGCAGTGAAGCGCTTCTAGCGGGGAGTCCAGATACGCAGTATTTT
TRBD2	TRBJ2-1	TRBV15	17	few	CATSAIGTSGLYNEQFF	TGTGCCACCAGCGCGATAGGGACTAGCGGGCTATACAATGAGCAGTTCTTC
NA	TRBJ1-4	TRBV5-1	16	few	CASSLSPTGPNEKLFF	TGCGCCAGCAGCTTGTCTCCTACAGGGCCGAATGAAAAACTGTTTTTT
NA	TRBJ2-1	TRBV30	11	NA	CAWREINEQFF	TGTGCCTGGAGGGAGATCAATGAGCAGTTCTTC
NA	TRBJ1-1	TRBV9	14	few	CASSVVGAPTEALF	TGTGCCAGCAGCGTAGTGGGGGCGCCGACTGAAGCTCTCTTT
TRBD1	TRBJ2-1	TRBV7-9	14	few	CASSLTGPHNEQFF	TGTGCCAGCAGCTTGACAGGGCCTCACAATGAGCAGTTCTTC
NA	TRBJ2-2	TRBV25-1	16	NA	CASSATRGVNTGELFF	TGTGCCAGCAGTGCCACAAGGGGAGTTAACACCGGGGAGCTGTTTTTT
TRBD1	TRBJ2-1	TRBV6-5	15	few	CASSTWTGDYNEQFF	TGTGCCAGCAGTACGTGGACAGGTGACTACAATGAGCAGTTCTTC
NA	TRBJ2-7	TRBV11-2	15	NA	CASSLELATLYEQYF	TGTGCCAGCAGCTTAGAGCTAGCAACCCTCTACGAGCAGTACTTC
NA	TRBJ2-7	TRBV28	16	NA	CASSSNGTPKGYEQYF	TGTGCCAGCAGTTCTAACGGGACACCAAAGGGCTACGAGCAGTACTTC
TRBD2	TRBJ2-5	TRBV7-2	15	NA	CASSYPGTSDGEQYF	TGTGCCAGCAGCTATCCCGGGACTAGCGACGGGGAGCAGTACTTC
NA	TRBJ1-6	TRBV5-1	13	few	CASSMGKNSPLHF	TGCGCCAGCAGCATGGGAAAGAATTCACCCCTCCACTTT
NA	TRBJ2-3	TRBV4-3	13	NA	CASSQDVGDTQYF	TGCGCCAGCAGCCAAGATGTGGGAGATACGCAGTATTTT
TRBD1	TRBJ2-7	TRBV6-5	16	NA	CASSYSRDRSSYEQYF	TGTGCCAGCAGTTACTCGAGGGACAGGAGCTCCTACGAGCAGTACTTC
NA	TRBJ2-1	TRBV28	16	NA	CASSPGRGISYNEQFF	TGTGCCAGCAGTCCAGGCAGGGGAATTTCCTACAATGAGCAGTTCTTC
TRBD1	TRBJ1-2	TRBV12-3/TRBV12-4	17	few	CASSLRQGKTSNYGYTF	TGTGCCAGCAGTTTAAGACAGGGCAAGACCTCTAACTATGGCTACACCTTC
NA	TRBJ2-2	TRBV20-1	17	few	CSARPSLGARSTGELFF	TGCAGTGCTAGGCCCTCACTAGGGGCGCGGAGCACCGGGGAGCTGTTTTTT
TRBD2	TRBJ2-7	TRBV29-1	16	few	CSVGGEGSGSAHEQYF	TGCAGCGTTGGAGGCGAGGGGAGCGGGAGTGCCCACGAGCAGTACTTC